This TCR beta chain derives from a study of vaccination effects on CD4 cells after COVID-19. About the research overall: Two doses of BNT162b2 or mRNA-1273 vaccine were administered to participants. Points from the study as a whole: Marked clonal contraction of both clone types appeared late after vaccination.

As to this clone: Antigen: not known.

Viral peptide pools were used in the ViraFEST assay to expand antigen-specific CD4+ T cells, and sequencing came afterward. Scientists isolated CD4+ T cells after an approximately 10-day culture period ended. None of the vaccinated had previously contracted SARS-CoV-2, and their nucleocapsid antibodies tested negative. Researchers reported culturing 2.1 million or so PBMC in each well, adding approximately 10 IU/ml IL-2 and around 9.1 ug/ml peptides. The CDR3 has 15 residues. Trimming removed 1 base from V and 2 bases from J; junction bases left unmatched: 2. Germline V CDR1 and CDR2: MGHRA, YSYEKL. Measured with immunoSEQ multiplex PCR; TCRdb has only the in-frame clones, and not every one. The table has 65,000 to 90,000 clones, 60% to 75% seen once.

The sequencing here drew on CD4+ T cells from PBMCs cultured with HCoV-NL63 spike peptides, taken before COVID-19 vaccination. V usage is TRBV4-1 and J usage is TRBJ2-3; 8 bases map to TRBD2. This clonotype was obtained from a human donor who received a COVID-19 vaccine. The CDR3 DNA follows: TGCGCCAGCAGCCAAGCCGGACTAGCCACAGATACGCAGTATTTT. Its translation: CASSQAGLATDTQYF.